This TCR beta chain stems from a study of Ad26.COV2.S vaccination and SARS-CoV-2 variants. Overall study: Of the COV1001 trial arms, the Ad26.COV2.S arm included the donor. Study outcomes and limitations: People who got the vaccine had more spike-specific TCR breadth than people who got placebo. Using TCR breadth and depth analyses may have led to underestimated total T cell responses.

The CDR3 consists of 15 residues. Germline V gene data show CDR1 as SEHNR and CDR2 as FQNEAQ (reference sequence). V shed 5 bases and J 8 bases; nucleotides not matched to a gene: 4. Sequenced by immunoSEQ multiplex PCR; TCRdb stores in-frame clones only, minus some. The profile covers about 680,000 clones, with about 90% appearing a single time and approximately 1.5% taken by the ten largest. Remarks on this clone: The antigen remains unidentified.

Treatment specified: over 15 received Ad26.COV2.S at low or high dose, single or two shots; about 5 received placebo; per-sample allocation not given. Each sample was drawn 63 days after the first injection (of vaccine or placebo). An Ad26 vector was used to express Wuhan-strain SARS-CoV-2 spike as the vaccine. V gene TRBV7-9 combines with J gene TRBJ2-1; 15 positions match TRBD2. The starting material was peripheral blood, obtained in a trial of Ad26.COV2.S vaccine versus placebo. This TCR derives from a person aged 18 to 59 who received the Ad26.COV2.S COVID-19 vaccine or a placebo. The CDR3 region is CASSRTSGRADEQFF. Here the CDR3 DNA reads TGTGCCAGCAGCCGGACTAGCGGGAGGGCCGATGAGCAGTTCTTC. The variable domain in full, with the rest retrieved from reference TRBV7-9 and TRBJ2-1, is DTGVSQNPRHKITKRGQNVTFRCDPISEHNRLYWYRQTLGQGPEFLTYFQNEAQLEKSRLLSDRFSAERPKGSFSTLEIQRTEQGDSAMYLCASSRTSGRADEQFFGPGTRLTVL.